This TCR beta chain was retrieved from a study of blood T cell repertoires in COVID-19. Method: immunoSEQ multiplex PCR; TCRdb's copy keeps in-frame clones and lacks some. The table has fewer than 110,000 clones, approximately 88% seen once. V shed 3 bases, J shed 5 bases, and the junction held 1 base outside the gene matches. This CDR3 contains 15 residues. Germline values: CDR1 ENHRY, CDR2 SYGVKD. This clone was picked up one time. This receptor was obtained from a human donor in a cohort sampled during active COVID-19. Sequences were obtained from peripheral blood. The chain uses TRBV10-3 and TRBJ2-5; 15 bases line up with TRBD2. The CDR3 loop reads CAISDGTSGRETQYF. CDR3 sequence (DNA): TGTGCCATCAGTGATGGGACTAGCGGGAGGGAGACCCAGTACTTC.